This TCR beta chain was retrieved from a study of OX40 agonist ivuxolimab in advanced cancers. Clones were sequenced by immunoSEQ multiplex PCR, and TCRdb holds only the in-frame ones, with some missing. This table has 50,000 to 85,000 clones, about 85% appearing once. The CDR3 length is 15 residues. With 5 bases clipped from V and 0 bases from J, the junction kept 3 bases outside the gene matches. Germline CDR1 is LNHDA and CDR2 is SQIVND (reference sequence). This receptor was identified in an adult with an advanced solid tumor such as melanoma, head and neck, liver or kidney cancer. This chain uses TRBV19 with TRBJ1-3; 8 bases are a match to TRBD1. Sequencing used CD4+ or CD8+ T cells sorted from blood, obtained in a trial of the OX40 agonist ivuxolimab. CDR3 sequence: CASSQGTGSGNTIYF. CDR3 nucleotide sequence: TGTGCCAGTAGTCAAGGGACAGGCTCTGGAAACACCATATATTTT.